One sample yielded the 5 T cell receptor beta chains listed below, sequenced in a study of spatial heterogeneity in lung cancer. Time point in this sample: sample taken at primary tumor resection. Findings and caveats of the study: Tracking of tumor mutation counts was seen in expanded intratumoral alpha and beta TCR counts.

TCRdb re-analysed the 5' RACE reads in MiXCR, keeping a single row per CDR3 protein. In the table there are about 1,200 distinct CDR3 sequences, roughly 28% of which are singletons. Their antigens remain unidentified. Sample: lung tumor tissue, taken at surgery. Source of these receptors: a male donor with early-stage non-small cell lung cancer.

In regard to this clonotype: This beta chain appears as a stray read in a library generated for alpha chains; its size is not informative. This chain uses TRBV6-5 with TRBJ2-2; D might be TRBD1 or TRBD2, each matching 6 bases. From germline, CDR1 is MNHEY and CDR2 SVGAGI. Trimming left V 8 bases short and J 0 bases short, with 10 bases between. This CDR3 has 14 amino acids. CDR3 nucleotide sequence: TGTGCCAGCCGGGGGCAGTCGAACACCGGGGAGCTGTTTTTT. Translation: CASRGQSNTGELFF.

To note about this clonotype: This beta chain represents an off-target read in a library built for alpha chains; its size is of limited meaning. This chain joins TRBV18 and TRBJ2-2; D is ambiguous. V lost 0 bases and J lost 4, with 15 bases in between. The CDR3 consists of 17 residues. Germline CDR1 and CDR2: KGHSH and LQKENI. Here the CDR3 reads CASSPPITLVGTGELFF. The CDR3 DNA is TGTGCCAGCTCACCACCGATCACCCTAGTTGGCACCGGGGAGCTGTTTTTT.

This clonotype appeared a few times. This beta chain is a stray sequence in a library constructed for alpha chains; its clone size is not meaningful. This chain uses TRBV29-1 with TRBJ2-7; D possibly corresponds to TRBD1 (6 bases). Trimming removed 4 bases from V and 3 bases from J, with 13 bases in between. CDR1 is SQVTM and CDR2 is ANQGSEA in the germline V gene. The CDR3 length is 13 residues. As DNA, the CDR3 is TGCAGCGTTGGCCCCAGGGGCGACTACGAGCAGTACTTC. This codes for CSVGPRGDYEQYF.

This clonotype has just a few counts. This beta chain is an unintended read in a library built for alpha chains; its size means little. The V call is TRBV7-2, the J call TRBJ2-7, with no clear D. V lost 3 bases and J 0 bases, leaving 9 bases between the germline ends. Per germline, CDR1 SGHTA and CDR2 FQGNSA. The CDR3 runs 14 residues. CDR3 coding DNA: TGTGCCAGCAGCTTGGGCCTCTCCTCCTACGAGCAGTACTTC. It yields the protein CASSLGLSSYEQYF.

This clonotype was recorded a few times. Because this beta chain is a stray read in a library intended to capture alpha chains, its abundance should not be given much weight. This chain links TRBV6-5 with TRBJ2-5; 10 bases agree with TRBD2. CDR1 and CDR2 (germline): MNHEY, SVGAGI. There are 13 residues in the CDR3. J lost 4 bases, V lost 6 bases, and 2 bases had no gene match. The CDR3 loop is CASRLAGRETQYF. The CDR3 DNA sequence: TGTGCCAGCAGACTAGCGGGGCGAGAGACCCAGTACTTC.